The 27 T cell receptor beta chains in this list originate from one sample, sequenced in a study of T cell changes during pregnancy in multiple sclerosis. Sequenced by immunoSEQ multiplex PCR; TCRdb stores in-frame clones only, minus some. The sample yields 45,000 or so clones, around 93% seen once. Sample: CD8+ T cells from peripheral blood mononuclear cells, taken in the second trimester of pregnancy. Every receptor here comes from a female donor with multiple sclerosis, enrolled in a pregnancy study.

This chain joins TRBV4-1 and TRBJ2-3; 9 bases map to TRBD2. This CDR3 comprises 16 residues. With V trimmed by 3 bases and J by 0 bases, 4 bases remained unmatched. The germline CDR1 and CDR2 sequences are MGHRA and YSYEKL. In nucleotides, the CDR3 is TGCGCCAGCAGCCATCCCCTAGCGGGGAGCACAGATACGCAGTATTTT. This sequence encodes CASSHPLAGSTDTQYF.

Written as DNA, the CDR3 is TGTGCCAGCAGCGTAGAAGGGGGCGCGGGTTCACCCCTCCACTTT. This encodes CASSVEGGAGSPLHF. The J gene is TRBJ1-6, the V gene TRBV9, with 7 bases that match TRBD1. V lost 0 bases to trimming and J lost 9 bases; unmatched junction nucleotides: 6. The CDR3 is 15 residues long. Germline V gene data show CDR1 as SGDLS and CDR2 as YYNGEE. Looking up the rest from reference TRBV9 and TRBJ1-6 gives the full variable domain: DSGVTQTPKHLITATGQRVTLRCSPRSGDLSVYWYQQSLDQGLQFLIQYYNGEERAKGNILERFSAQQFPDLHSELNLSSLELGDSALYFCASSVEGGAGSPLHFGNGTRLTVT.

The V call is TRBV19, the J call TRBJ1-5; D possibly corresponds to TRBD1 (6 bases). CDR1 and CDR2 from the germline V gene are LNHDA and SQIVND (reference sequence). V was clipped by 5 bases and J by 3 bases, with 11 bases between them. CDR3 length: 14 amino acids. CDR3 DNA sequence: TGTGCCAGTAGTCTGGGGGGGGCCAATCAGCCCCAGCATTTT. It specifies CASSLGGANQPQHF.

The CDR3 coding sequence is TGTGCCAGCAGAGGGGGGAACACCGGGGAGCTGTTTTTT. Amino acid sequence: CASRGGNTGELFF. The rearrangement joins TRBV9 to TRBJ2-2; TRBD1 is a possible D gene (6 bases). The length of the CDR3 is 13 residues. The ends were cut back, 5 bases at V and 1 base at J, with 6 bases in the middle. The germline V gene has CDR1 SGDLS and CDR2 YYNGEE.

The chain combines TRBV7-9 with TRBJ2-7; a weak D match, TRBD2 (6 bases). The CDR3 has 12 amino acids. Germline values: CDR1 SEHNR, CDR2 FQNEAQ (reference sequence). Trimming removed 5 bases at V and 3 bases at J, with 8 bases between. DNA for the CDR3: TGTGCCAGCAGCCCGACTAGCTACGAGCAGTACTTC. Its protein product is CASSPTSYEQYF.

The V gene is TRBV12-5, the J gene TRBJ1-2; no definite D call. V was cut by 3 bases and J by 4 bases, with 12 bases left in between. The CDR3 is 14 residues long. Germline CDR1 reads LGHNT; CDR2 reads FRNRAP. The CDR3 sequence: CASGLQNLLYGYTF. The DNA for the CDR3 is TGTGCTAGTGGTTTACAGAATCTCCTCTATGGCTACACCTTC.

The chain carries TRBV7-3 and TRBJ2-2, with D possibly being TRBD2 (5 bases). Trimming left V 5 bases short and J 4 bases short, with 17 bases between. CDR3 size: 16 residues. Germline loops: CDR1 SGHTA, CDR2 FQGTGA. CDR3 sequence: CASSPFEGPLTGELFF. CDR3 nucleotides: TGTGCCAGCAGCCCCTTTGAGGGCCCACTCACCGGGGAGCTGTTTTTT.

The CDR3 sequence: CASSGTFSYEQYF. In DNA, the CDR3 is TGTGCCAGCAGCGGGACATTCTCCTACGAGCAGTACTTC. The V call is TRBV9, the J call TRBJ2-7; a weak D match, TRBD1 (5 bases). Between the trimmed V and J ends, which lost 3 bases and 0 bases, there was a span of 7 bases. Germline CDR1 is SGDLS and CDR2 is YYNGEE. The CDR3 sequence is 13 residues long.

This chain uses TRBV27 with TRBJ2-3; D gene uncertain. This CDR3 is 16 amino acids long. V gave up 1 base and J gave up 2 bases, with 13 bases separating them. From germline, CDR1 is MNHEY and CDR2 SMNVEV (reference sequence). CDR3 sequence: CASSLWQVQFTDTQYF. Written as DNA, the CDR3 is TGTGCCAGCAGTTTATGGCAGGTCCAATTCACAGATACGCAGTATTTT.

This chain connects TRBV11-2 to TRBJ1-1, with TRBD1 matching 8 bases. Germline V gives CDR1 SGHAT, CDR2 FQNNGV. CDR3 length: 16 residues. After removal of 5 bases from V and 1 base from J, the junction contained 9 bases not matched to a gene. CDR3 in amino acids: CASSLFYRGANTEAFF. As DNA, the CDR3 is TGTGCCAGCAGCCTTTTTTACAGGGGGGCGAACACTGAAGCTTTCTTT.

The V and J genes are TRBV27 and TRBJ1-1, with 9 positions matching TRBD1. V shed 5 bases, J shed 4 bases, and the junction held 5 bases outside the gene matches. Germline assignment: CDR1 MNHEY and CDR2 SMNVEV (reference sequence). The CDR3 covers 14 residues. The CDR3 here is CASSLTGGGTEAFF. CDR3 sequence (DNA): TGTGCCAGCAGTCTTACAGGGGGCGGCACTGAAGCTTTCTTT.

V is TRBV4-1 and J is TRBJ1-4; D perhaps matches TRBD1 (6 bases). Trimming cost V 7 bases and J 4 bases, with 16 bases left between them. Looked up from germline, CDR1 is MGHRA and CDR2 is YSYEKL. This CDR3 contains 15 residues. This CDR3 reads CASTHIGQNNEKLFF. For the CDR3, the DNA is TGCGCCAGCACCCATATCGGACAGAATAATGAAAAACTGTTTTTT.

The DNA for the CDR3 is TGCGCCAGCAGCCAAAACAAGGGACAGACCATTTATGGCTACACCTTC. The encoded protein is CASSQNKGQTIYGYTF. The J gene is TRBJ1-2, the V gene TRBV4-3, with 7 bases that match TRBD1. This CDR3 comprises 16 residues. V shed 2 bases and J 5 bases; nucleotides not matched to a gene: 11. Germline V CDR1 and CDR2: LGHNA, YSLEER.

The chain employs TRBV4-1 and TRBJ1-1; D ambiguous. Germline lookup yields CDR1 MGHRA and CDR2 YSYEKL. The CDR3 runs 15 residues. V lost 0 bases to trimming and J lost 1 base, with 9 bases between them. The CDR3 here is CASSQDRGGNTEAFF. The DNA of the CDR3 is TGCGCCAGCAGCCAAGATAGAGGTGGGAACACTGAAGCTTTCTTT.

The V and J genes are TRBV13 and TRBJ2-3, with 9 positions matching TRBD2. V dropped 1 base and J dropped 1; count of bases not matched to a gene: 15. The germline V gene has CDR1 PRHDT and CDR2 FYEKMQ (reference sequence). CDR3 length: 20 residues. The CDR3 region is CASSLVFAGGPWIGTDTQYF. The CDR3 DNA is TGTGCCAGCAGCTTAGTCTTTGCGGGGGGGCCCTGGATCGGCACAGATACGCAGTATTTT.

V usage is TRBV6-5 and J usage is TRBJ2-1; 9 bases map to TRBD2. The germline V gene encodes CDR1 MNHEY and CDR2 SVGAGI. Germline trimming cut 6 bases from V and 3 bases from J; bases unmatched to any gene: 6. The CDR3 covers 15 residues. This chain's CDR3 is CASSVAGDLYNEQFF. Here the CDR3 DNA reads TGTGCCAGCAGCGTAGCGGGGGACCTCTACAATGAGCAGTTCTTC.

This clone was seen a single time. The rearrangement links TRBV9 to TRBJ2-1, with TRBD1 matching 8 bases. J gave up 8 bases and V 2 bases, and 12 bases lay outside the gene matches. Germline loops: CDR1 SGDLS, CDR2 YYNGEE. The CDR3 sequence is 16 residues long. The CDR3 here is CASSVYSRTGIDEQFF. In nucleotides, the CDR3 is TGTGCCAGCAGCGTTTATTCCCGGACAGGGATAGATGAGCAGTTCTTC.

The V and J genes are TRBV9 and TRBJ1-1, with no clear D. Trimming took 5 bases from V and 5 from J, leaving 7 bases between them. The CDR3 length is 11 residues. CDR1 SGDLS and CDR2 YYNGEE come from the germline V gene. DNA for the CDR3: TGTGCCAGCAGTGCCGGGACTGAAGCTTTCTTT. This sequence encodes CASSAGTEAFF.

This chain links TRBV7-2 with TRBJ2-4; 7 bases match TRBD1. Germline V gene data show CDR1 as SGHTA and CDR2 as FQGNSA. J was trimmed by 1 base and V by 4 bases; bases with no gene match: 10. The CDR3 covers 17 residues. CDR3 coding DNA: TGTGCCAGCAGCTCGGGGACAGTTCGTTTGGCCAAAAACATTCAGTACTTC. It codes for CASSSGTVRLAKNIQYF.

The chain is built from TRBV10-3 and TRBJ2-3, with 8 nucleotides matching TRBD2. Trimming cost V 5 bases and J 4 bases; bases outside gene matches: 5. Germline V gene lookup returns CDR1 ENHRY and CDR2 SYGVKD. This CDR3 is built from 14 residues. CDR3 in amino acids: CAISPSGQADTQYF. The CDR3 DNA follows: TGTGCCATCAGTCCTAGCGGGCAGGCAGATACGCAGTATTTT.

DNA of the CDR3: TGTGCCAGCAGCTTAGATTGGGGCCTCTCTGGAAACACCATATATTTT. Residues: CASSLDWGLSGNTIYF. The rearrangement uses TRBV11-2 and TRBJ1-3; D perhaps matches TRBD1 (5 bases). Trimming removed 0 bases at V and 0 bases at J, with 9 bases between. This CDR3 is built from 16 residues. Germline assignment: CDR1 SGHAT and CDR2 FQNNGV.

V and J are TRBV6-5 and TRBJ2-5, with 7 bases fitting TRBD2. Trimming removed 5 bases from V and 5 bases from J; junction bases left unmatched: 5. The CDR3 extends over 13 amino acids. CDR1 and CDR2 (germline): MNHEY, SVGAGI. This CDR3 is CASSQLGGETQYF. As DNA, the CDR3 is TGTGCCAGCAGTCAGCTGGGAGGGGAGACCCAGTACTTC.

J is TRBJ2-2 and V is TRBV7-3, with D perhaps matching TRBD1 (5 bases). V was shortened by 7 bases and J by 0 bases, with 9 bases between the two germline ends. CDR1 and CDR2 (germline): SGHTA, FQGTGA. CDR3 length: 14 amino acids. CDR3 sequence (DNA): TGTGCCAGCAACCCGGACACGAACACCGGGGAGCTGTTTTTT. It encodes CASNPDTNTGELFF.

The sample holds one count of this clone. The rearrangement uses TRBV21-1 and TRBJ2-1; the table calls TRBD1, which could not be checked here. TRBV21-1 represents a pseudogene. This CDR3 contains 15 residues. CDR3 coding DNA: TGTGCCAGCACCCAAGGACAGGGGGGTTACAATGAGCAGTTCTTC. As protein: CASTQGQGGYNEQFF.

The rearrangement links TRBV25-1 to TRBJ1-2; 9 nucleotides agree with TRBD1. Germline loops: CDR1 MGHDK, CDR2 SYGVNS. The CDR3 runs 18 residues. V lost 0 bases to trimming and J lost 6 bases; unmatched junction nucleotides: 14. The CDR3 nucleotides are TGTGCCAGCAGTGAATACTTTTTCGGGACAGGGCCTGGTAATGGCTACACCTTC. Residues: CASSEYFFGTGPGNGYTF.

The CDR3 loop is CASSLGTGSGSGYTF. The CDR3 DNA reads TGTGCCAGCAGTTTGGGGACAGGGTCTGGATCGGGCTACACCTTC. The chain is built from TRBV27 and TRBJ1-2; 9 positions match TRBD1. CDR3 length: 15 amino acids. V dropped 3 bases and J dropped 8; count of bases not matched to a gene: 10. Germline loops: CDR1 MNHEY, CDR2 SMNVEV (reference sequence).

V gene TRBV12-5 combines with J gene TRBJ2-5; a possible D gene is TRBD1 (6 bases). The CDR3 is 14 amino acids. V was trimmed by 6 bases and J by 0 bases, leaving 11 bases between them. Germline V gene sequence: CDR1 LGHNT, CDR2 FRNRAP. This CDR3 reads CASGPGQNQETQYF. In nucleotides, the CDR3 is TGTGCTAGTGGACCCGGACAGAACCAAGAGACCCAGTACTTC.